This TCR beta chain was profiled in a study of blood T cell repertoires in COVID-19. Turning to the study itself: Specimens from acute and convalescent COVID-19 originated in the United States, Italy and Spain.

The V and J ends lost 6 bases and 6 bases, in that order; junction bases with no gene match: 7. From germline, CDR1 is SGHVS and CDR2 FNYEAQ. CDR3 length: 14 amino acids. Authors' analysis steps: Estimated nucleated cell counts came from reference gene primer amplification. The data were produced by immunoSEQ multiplex PCR, yet TCRdb's version contains in-frame clones alone and is incomplete. V, J and clone size were drawn from that table, and D and trimming were deduced from the DNA. The data show around 220,000 clones, around 84% seen once. This receptor was taken from a man aged 25 to 40 with active or convalescent COVID-19. The chain uses TRBV7-6 and TRBJ1-5; 8 nucleotides line up with TRBD1. The sequenced material came from peripheral blood. The CDR3: CASSQGQGFQPQHF. The CDR3 region has the DNA TGTGCCAGCAGTCAAGGACAGGGCTTTCAGCCCCAGCATTTT.